This T cell receptor (beta chain) emerged from a study of cytomegalovirus exposure and HLA in healthy donors. Researchers ran the PCR with 60 Vbeta and 13 Jbeta primers. The table came from immunoSEQ multiplex PCR; TCRdb's copy has only in-frame clones and leaves some out. The sample's table shows 150,000 to 200,000 clones. The sequence was obtained from a woman younger than 30 in good health and CMV-seropositive. Input material: PBMCs.

The CDR3 is CASSTGTSGLQSTDTQYF. As DNA, the CDR3 is TGCGCCAGCAGCACCGGGACTAGCGGACTTCAGAGCACAGATACGCAGTATTTT. The chain uses TRBV5-1 and TRBJ2-3, with 11 bases that match TRBD2. V lost 4 bases to trimming and J lost 0 bases; unmatched junction nucleotides: 10. The CDR3 consists of 18 residues. Germline V CDR1 and CDR2: SGHRS, YFSETQ.